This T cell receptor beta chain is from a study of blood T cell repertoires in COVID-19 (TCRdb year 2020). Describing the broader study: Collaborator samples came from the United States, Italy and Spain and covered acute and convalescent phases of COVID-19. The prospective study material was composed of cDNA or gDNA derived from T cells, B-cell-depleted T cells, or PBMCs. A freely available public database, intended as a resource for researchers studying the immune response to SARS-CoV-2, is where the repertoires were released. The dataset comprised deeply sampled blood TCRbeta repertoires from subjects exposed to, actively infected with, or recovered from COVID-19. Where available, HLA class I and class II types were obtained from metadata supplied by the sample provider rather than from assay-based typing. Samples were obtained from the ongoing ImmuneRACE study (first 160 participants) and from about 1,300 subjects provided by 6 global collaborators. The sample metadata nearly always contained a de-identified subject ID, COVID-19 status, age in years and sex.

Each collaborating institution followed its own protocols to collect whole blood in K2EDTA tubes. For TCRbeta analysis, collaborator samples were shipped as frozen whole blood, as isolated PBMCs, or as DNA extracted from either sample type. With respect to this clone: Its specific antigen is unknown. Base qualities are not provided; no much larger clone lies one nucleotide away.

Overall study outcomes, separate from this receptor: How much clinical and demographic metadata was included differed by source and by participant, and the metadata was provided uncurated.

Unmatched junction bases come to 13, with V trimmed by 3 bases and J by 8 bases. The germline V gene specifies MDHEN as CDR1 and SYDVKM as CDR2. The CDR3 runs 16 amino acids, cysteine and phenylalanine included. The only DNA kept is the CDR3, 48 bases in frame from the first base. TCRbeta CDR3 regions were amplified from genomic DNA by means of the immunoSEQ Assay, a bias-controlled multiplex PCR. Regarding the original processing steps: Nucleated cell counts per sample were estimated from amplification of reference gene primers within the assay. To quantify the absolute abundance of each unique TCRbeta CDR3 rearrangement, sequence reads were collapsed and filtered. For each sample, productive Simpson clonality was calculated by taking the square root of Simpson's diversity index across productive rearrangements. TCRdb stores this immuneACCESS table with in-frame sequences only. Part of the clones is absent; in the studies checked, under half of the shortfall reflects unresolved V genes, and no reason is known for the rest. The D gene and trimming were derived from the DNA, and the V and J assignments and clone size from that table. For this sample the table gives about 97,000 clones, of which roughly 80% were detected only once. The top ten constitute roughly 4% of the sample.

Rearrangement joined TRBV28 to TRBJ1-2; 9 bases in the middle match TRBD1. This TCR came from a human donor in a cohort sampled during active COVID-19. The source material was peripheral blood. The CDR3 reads CASSFGGYRGRQGYTF. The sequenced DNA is TGTGCCAGCAGTTTTGGGGGGTACAGGGGGCGACAAGGCTACACCTTC.